This TCR beta chain derives from a study of blood T cell repertoires in COVID-19. As for the study in general: Nucleic acid was either cDNA or gDNA, and it came from T cells, B-cell-depleted T cells, or PBMCs.

V dropped 2 bases and J dropped 7 bases, with 18 bases sitting between them. Germline V CDR1 and CDR2: SNHLY, FYNNEI. The CDR3 runs to 16 residues. Methods used by the authors: Amplifying reference gene primers gave estimates of nucleated cell counts. Using immunoSEQ multiplex PCR, the repertoire was profiled, and TCRdb retains in-frame clones only, with some absent. Clonal size and the V and J genes are those of that table, whereas D and trimming came from the DNA. This sample has about 380,000 clones, with less than 85% found just once. The sample was peripheral blood. This TCR derives from a woman in her late teens or twenties with acute or convalescent COVID-19. The V call is TRBV2, the J call TRBJ1-5, with D possibly matching TRBD1 (6 bases). In DNA, the CDR3 is TGTGCCAGCAGTGAATCGGGGCAGGGGCCGGGGCAGCCCCAGCATTTT. Translating gives CASSESGQGPGQPQHF.